Below are 5 T cell receptor beta chains sequenced from a single sample in a study of blood T cell repertoires in COVID-19. TCRdb's table, derived via immunoSEQ multiplex PCR, lists solely in-frame clones and lacks some. The table includes 150,000 to 200,000 clones, approximately 86% detected once. The sequenced material came from peripheral blood. The receptors originated from a man aged 45 to 65 with active or convalescent COVID-19.

The chain carries TRBV4-3 and TRBJ1-1; D perhaps matches TRBD1 (6 bases). Germline V lookup: CDR1 LGHNA, CDR2 YSLEER. V dropped 0 bases and J dropped 0 bases, with 11 bases sitting between them. CDR3 size: 16 residues. In nucleotides, the CDR3 is TGCGCCAGCAGCCAAGAAGGACGGGACATGAACACTGAAGCTTTCTTT. Protein sequence: CASSQEGRDMNTEAFF.

The V and J genes are TRBV28 and TRBJ2-7; 7 bases map to TRBD2. CDR3 length: 13 amino acids. Germline CDR1 and CDR2: MDHEN and SYDVKM. The V gene end was trimmed by 6 bases and the J gene end by 4 bases; junction bases not matched to a gene: 6. CDR3 region: CASRLPGGYEQYF. CDR3 sequence (DNA): TGTGCCAGCAGACTCCCGGGGGGTTACGAGCAGTACTTC.

The chain carries TRBV4-3 and TRBJ1-1, with 7 bases fitting TRBD1. The CDR3 consists of 15 residues. CDR1 is LGHNA, CDR2 YSLEER, per germline. V dropped 1 base and J dropped 4; count of bases not matched to a gene: 6. The chain's CDR3 is CASSQVGRGSTEAFF. The CDR3 DNA follows: TGCGCCAGCAGCCAAGTCGGCAGGGGGAGCACTGAAGCTTTCTTT.

This clone was observed once. This sequence joins TRBV7-2 and TRBJ1-1; D is uncertain. The CDR3 consists of 16 residues. The V end was cut by 5 bases, the J end by 8 bases, with 24 bases between. CDR1 is SGHTA and CDR2 is FQGNSA in the germline V gene. CDR3 DNA sequence: TGTGCCAGCAGCGCACGTCAAACATTAACGGGGTCAGAAGCTTTCTTT. Protein sequence: CASSARQTLTGSEAFF.

The chain links TRBV10-2 to TRBJ2-5, with D uncertain. Trimming stripped 6 bases from V and 2 bases from J, with 10 bases between. CDR3 size: 13 residues. The germline V gene encodes CDR1 WSHSY and CDR2 SAAADI. Here the CDR3 DNA reads TGCGCCAGCAGGGAACAGTGGCAAGAGACCCAGTACTTC. Translated, it gives CASREQWQETQYF.